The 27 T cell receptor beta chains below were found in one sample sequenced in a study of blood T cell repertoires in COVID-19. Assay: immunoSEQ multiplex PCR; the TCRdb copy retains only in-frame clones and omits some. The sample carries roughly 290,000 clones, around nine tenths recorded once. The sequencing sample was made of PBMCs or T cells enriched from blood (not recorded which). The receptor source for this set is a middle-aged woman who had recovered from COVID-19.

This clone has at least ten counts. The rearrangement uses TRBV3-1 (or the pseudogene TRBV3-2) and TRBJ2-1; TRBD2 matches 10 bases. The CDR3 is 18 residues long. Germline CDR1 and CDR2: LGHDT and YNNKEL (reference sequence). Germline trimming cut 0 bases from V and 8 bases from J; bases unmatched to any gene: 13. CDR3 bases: TGTGCCAGCAGCCAAGATATTTGGAAGCGGGAGGGAGTCCATGAGCAGTTCTTC. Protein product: CASSQDIWKREGVHEQFF.

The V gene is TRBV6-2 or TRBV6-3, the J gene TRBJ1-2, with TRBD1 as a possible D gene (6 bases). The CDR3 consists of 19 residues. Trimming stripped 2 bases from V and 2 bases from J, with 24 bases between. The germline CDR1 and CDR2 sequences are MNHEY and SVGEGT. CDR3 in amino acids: CASSYTTKRTEKTNYGYTF. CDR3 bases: TGTGCCAGCAGTTACACCACCAAAAGGACAGAAAAAACGAACTATGGCTACACCTTC.

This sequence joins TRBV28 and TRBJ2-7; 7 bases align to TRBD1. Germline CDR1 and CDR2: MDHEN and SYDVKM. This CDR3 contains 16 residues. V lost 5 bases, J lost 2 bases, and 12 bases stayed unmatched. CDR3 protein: CASSHSLRDRAYEQYF. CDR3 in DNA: TGTGCCAGCAGTCATTCCCTCCGAGACAGGGCCTACGAGCAGTACTTC.

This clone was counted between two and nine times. CDR3 loop: CAISDWGVGNTIYF. CDR3 sequence (DNA): TGTGCCATCAGCGATTGGGGCGTTGGAAACACCATATATTTT. The chain links TRBV10-3 to TRBJ1-3, with D tentatively TRBD1 (5 bases). Between the trimmed V and J ends, which lost 6 bases and 3 bases, there was a span of 12 bases. Germline CDR1 reads ENHRY; CDR2 reads SYGVKD. There are 14 residues in the CDR3.

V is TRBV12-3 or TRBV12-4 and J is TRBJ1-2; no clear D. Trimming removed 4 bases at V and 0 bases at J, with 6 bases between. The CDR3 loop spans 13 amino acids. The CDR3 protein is CASSSPSNYGYTF. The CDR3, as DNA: TGTGCCAGCAGTTCTCCCTCTAACTATGGCTACACCTTC.

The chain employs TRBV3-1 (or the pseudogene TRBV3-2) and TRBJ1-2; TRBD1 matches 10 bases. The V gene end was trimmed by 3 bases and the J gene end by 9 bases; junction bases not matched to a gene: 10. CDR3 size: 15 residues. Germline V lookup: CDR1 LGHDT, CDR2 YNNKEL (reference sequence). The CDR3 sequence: CASSQTRTGGNRYTF. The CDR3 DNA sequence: TGTGCCAGCAGCCAGACCAGGACAGGGGGTAACCGCTACACCTTC.

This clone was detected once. The CDR3 sequence: CASSPQGGAYNEQFF. The CDR3 bases are TGTGCCAGCAGTCCACAGGGGGGAGCCTACAATGAGCAGTTCTTC. The rearrangement links TRBV6-2 or TRBV6-3 to TRBJ2-1, with TRBD1 matching 8 bases. J was trimmed by 2 bases and V by 5 bases; bases with no gene match: 5. Looked up from germline, CDR1 is MNHEY and CDR2 is SVGEGT. The CDR3 is 15 residues long.

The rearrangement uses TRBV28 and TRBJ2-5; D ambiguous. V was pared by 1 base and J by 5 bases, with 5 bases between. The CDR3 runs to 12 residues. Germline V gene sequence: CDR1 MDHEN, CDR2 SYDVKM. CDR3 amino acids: CASSLYSETQYF. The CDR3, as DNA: TGTGCCAGCAGTTTATATTCGGAGACCCAGTACTTC.

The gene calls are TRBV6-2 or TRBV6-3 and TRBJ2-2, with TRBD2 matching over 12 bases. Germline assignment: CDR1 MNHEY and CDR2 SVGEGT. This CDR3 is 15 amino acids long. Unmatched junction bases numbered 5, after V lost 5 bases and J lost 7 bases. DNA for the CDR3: TGTGCCAGCAGTCCGCTAGCGGGAGGGCACGGGGAGCTGTTTTTT. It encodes CASSPLAGGHGELFF.

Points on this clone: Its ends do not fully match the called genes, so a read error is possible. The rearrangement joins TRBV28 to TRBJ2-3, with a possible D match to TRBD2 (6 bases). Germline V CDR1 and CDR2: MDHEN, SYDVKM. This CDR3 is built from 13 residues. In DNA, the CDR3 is TGTGCCAGCAGCCCAGCTAGCGCCTCCGCAAGAGATTTT. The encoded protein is CASSPASASARDF.

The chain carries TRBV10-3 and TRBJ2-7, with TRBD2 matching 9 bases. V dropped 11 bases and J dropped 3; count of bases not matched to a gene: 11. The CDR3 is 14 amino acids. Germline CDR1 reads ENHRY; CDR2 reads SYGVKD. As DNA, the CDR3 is TGTGCCGCCTATAGCGGGAGTCGGGGCTACGAGCAGTACTTC. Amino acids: CAAYSGSRGYEQYF.

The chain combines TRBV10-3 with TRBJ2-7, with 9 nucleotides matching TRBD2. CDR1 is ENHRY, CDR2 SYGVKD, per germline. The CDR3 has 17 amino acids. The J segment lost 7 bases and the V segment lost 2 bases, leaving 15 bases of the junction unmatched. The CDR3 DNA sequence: TGTGCCATCAGTGAGAGTCCTCCGCTGCGGGAGGGGGGGGAGCAGTACTTC. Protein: CAISESPPLREGGEQYF.

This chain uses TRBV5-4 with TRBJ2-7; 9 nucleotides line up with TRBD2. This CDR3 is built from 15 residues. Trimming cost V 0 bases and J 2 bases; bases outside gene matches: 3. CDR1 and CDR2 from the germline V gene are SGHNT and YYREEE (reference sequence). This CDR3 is CASSLGGRGAYEQYF. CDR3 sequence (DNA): TGTGCCAGCAGCTTGGGCGGGAGGGGGGCCTACGAGCAGTACTTC.

CDR3 residues: CASSLDLYTPNTEAFF. The DNA for the CDR3 is TGTGCCAGCAGCTTAGATCTGTATACACCGAACACTGAAGCTTTCTTT. The chain has TRBV11-2 and TRBJ1-1; D gene uncertain. This CDR3 is 16 amino acids long. Germline V lookup: CDR1 SGHAT, CDR2 FQNNGV. V shed 0 bases and J shed 1 base, with 12 bases lying between them.

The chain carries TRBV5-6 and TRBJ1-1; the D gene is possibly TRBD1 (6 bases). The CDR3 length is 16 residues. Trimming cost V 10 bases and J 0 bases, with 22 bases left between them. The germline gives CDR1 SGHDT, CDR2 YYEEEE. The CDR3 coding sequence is TGTGCCTCAAACGGGAGGGGGGCAAGAATGAACACTGAAGCTTTCTTT. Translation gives CASNGRGARMNTEAFF.

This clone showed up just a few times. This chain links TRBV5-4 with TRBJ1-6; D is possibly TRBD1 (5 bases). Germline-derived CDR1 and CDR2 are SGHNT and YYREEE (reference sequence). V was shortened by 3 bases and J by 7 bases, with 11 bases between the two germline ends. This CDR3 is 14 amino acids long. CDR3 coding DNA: TGTGCCAGCAGCTCTAGGGGTGGGAATTCACCCCTCCACTTT. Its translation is CASSSRGGNSPLHF.

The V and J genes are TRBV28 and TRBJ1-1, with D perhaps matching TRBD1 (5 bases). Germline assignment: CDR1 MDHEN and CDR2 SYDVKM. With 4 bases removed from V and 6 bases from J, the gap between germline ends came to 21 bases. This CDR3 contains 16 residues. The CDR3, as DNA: TGTGCCAGCAGTTCCCCTACTATGGGGGGGTGGGCTGAAGCTTTCTTT. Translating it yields CASSSPTMGGWAEAFF. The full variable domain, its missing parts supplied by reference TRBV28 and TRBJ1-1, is DVKVTQSSRYLVKRTGEKVFLECVQDMDHENMFWYRQDPGLGLRLIYFSYDVKMKEKGDIPEGYSVSREKKERFSLILESASTNQTSMYLCASSSPTMGGWAEAFFGQGTRLTVV.

The chain's CDR3 is CASSTGQGNEQYF. In DNA, the CDR3 is TGTGCCAGCAGCACGGGACAGGGTAACGAGCAGTACTTC. The chain is built from TRBV7-2 and TRBJ2-7; 9 positions agree with TRBD1. Germline CDR1 SGHTA, CDR2 FQGNSA. The CDR3 totals 13 residues. The ends lost 5 bases at V and 5 bases at J; junction bases unmatched: 4. Full variable domain (remainder filled in from reference TRBV7-2 and TRBJ2-7): GAGVSQSPSNKVTEKGKDVELRCDPISGHTALYWYRQSLGQGLEFLIYFQGNSAPDKSGLPSDRFSAERTGGSVSTLTIQRTQQEDSAVYLCASSTGQGNEQYFGPGTRLTVT.

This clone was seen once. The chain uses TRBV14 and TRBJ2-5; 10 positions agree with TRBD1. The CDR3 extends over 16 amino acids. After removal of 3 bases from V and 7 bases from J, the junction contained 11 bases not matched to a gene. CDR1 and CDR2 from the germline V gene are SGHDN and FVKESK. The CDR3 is CASSQMVGTGEATQYF. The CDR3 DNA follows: TGTGCCAGCAGCCAGATGGTAGGGACAGGGGAAGCGACCCAGTACTTC.

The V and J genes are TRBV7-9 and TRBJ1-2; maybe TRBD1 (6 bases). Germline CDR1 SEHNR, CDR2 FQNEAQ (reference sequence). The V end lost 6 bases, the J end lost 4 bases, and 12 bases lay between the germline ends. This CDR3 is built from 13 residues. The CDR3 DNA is TGTGCCAGCAGTTACAGGGCTGGCTATGGCTACACCTTC. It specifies CASSYRAGYGYTF.

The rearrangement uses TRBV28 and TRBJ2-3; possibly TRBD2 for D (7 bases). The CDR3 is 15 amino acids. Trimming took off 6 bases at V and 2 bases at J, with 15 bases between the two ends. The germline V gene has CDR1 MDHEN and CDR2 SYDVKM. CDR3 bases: TGTGCCAGCAGCCTAGGGGGGGGGTCCACAGATACGCAGTATTTT. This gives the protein CASSLGGGSTDTQYF.

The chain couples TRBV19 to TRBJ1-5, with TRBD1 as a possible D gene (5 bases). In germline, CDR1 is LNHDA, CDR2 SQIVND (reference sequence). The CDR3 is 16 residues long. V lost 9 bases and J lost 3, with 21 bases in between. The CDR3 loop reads CASAGRGGGNNQPQHF. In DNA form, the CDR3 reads TGTGCCAGCGCCGGGCGCGGGGGGGGGAACAATCAGCCCCAGCATTTT. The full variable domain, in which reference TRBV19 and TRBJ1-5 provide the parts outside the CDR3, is DGGITQSPKYLFRKEGQNVTLSCEQNLNHDAMYWYRQDPGQGLRLIYYSQIVNDFQKGDIAEGYSVSREKKESFPLTVTSAQKNPTAFYLCASAGRGGGNNQPQHFGDGTRLSIL.

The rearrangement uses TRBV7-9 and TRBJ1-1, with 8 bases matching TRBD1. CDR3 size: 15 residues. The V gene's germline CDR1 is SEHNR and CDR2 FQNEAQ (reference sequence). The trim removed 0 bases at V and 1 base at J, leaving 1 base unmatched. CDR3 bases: TGTGCCAGCAGCTTAGCGGGACAGGCGAACACTGAAGCTTTCTTT. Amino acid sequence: CASSLAGQANTEAFF.

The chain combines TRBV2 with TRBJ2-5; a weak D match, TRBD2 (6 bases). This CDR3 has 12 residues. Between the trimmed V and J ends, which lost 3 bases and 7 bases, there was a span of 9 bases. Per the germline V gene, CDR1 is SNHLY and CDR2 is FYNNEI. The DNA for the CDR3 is TGTGCCAGCAGTGAGGGACTTTCGACCCAGTACTTC. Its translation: CASSEGLSTQYF.

In nucleotides, the CDR3 is TGTGCCACCAGCAGAGTAGCGGGGCCGGGGACCGGGGAGCTGTTTTTT. This gives the protein CATSRVAGPGTGELFF. The chain links TRBV15 to TRBJ2-2; TRBD2 aligns across 8 bases. Looked up from germline, CDR1 is LNHNV and CDR2 is YYDKDF (reference sequence). The CDR3 totals 16 residues. J gave up 5 bases and V 1 base, and 6 bases lay outside the gene matches.

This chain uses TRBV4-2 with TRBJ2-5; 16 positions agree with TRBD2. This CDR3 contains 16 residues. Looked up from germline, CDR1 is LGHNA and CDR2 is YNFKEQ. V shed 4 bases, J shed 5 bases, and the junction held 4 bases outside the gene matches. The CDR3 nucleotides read TGTGCCAGCAGCCGGGGGACTAGCGGGAGGGATGAGACCCAGTACTTC. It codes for CASSRGTSGRDETQYF.

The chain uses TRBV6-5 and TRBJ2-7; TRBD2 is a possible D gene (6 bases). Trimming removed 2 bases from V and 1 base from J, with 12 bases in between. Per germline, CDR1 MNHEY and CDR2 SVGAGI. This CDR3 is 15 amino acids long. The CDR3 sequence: CASSYERVGSYEQYF. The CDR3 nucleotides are TGTGCCAGCAGTTACGAGCGGGTTGGGTCCTACGAGCAGTACTTC.